These 2 T cell receptor beta chains share one sample of origin, sequenced in a study of spatial heterogeneity in lung cancer (dated by TCRdb to about 2019). The sample's time point label, decoded: blood at routine non-recurrence follow-up after resection. Whole RNA extracted from tumor and nontumor lung tissue, or from cryopreserved PBMC samples, was used for TCR sequencing without cell sorting. Library prep was done by 5' RACE. Sequencing relied on a NextSeq 500. The public reads were reanalyzed by TCRdb: fastp trimming at Q25, MiXCR alignment, in-frame beta chains only. One record per CDR3 amino acid sequence lists the most common genes and DNA. This sample gives fewer than 30,000 distinct CDR3 sequences in total; roughly 6% of them show up just once. Around 20% of the sample is in the top ten clones. The sequencing here drew on PBMCs, taken at follow-up. All receptors derive from a male donor with early-stage non-small cell lung cancer.

This clonotype was found a few times. V is TRBV6-1 and J is TRBJ2-7, with a tentative D call TRBD1 (6 bases). From germline, CDR1 is MNHNS and CDR2 SASEGT. CDR3 size: 13 residues. The CDR3 bases are TGTGCCAGCAGTGAGTACAGGGAAACGAACCGTATTGTC. This sequence encodes CASSEYRETNRIV.

In the case of this clonotype: A read error may be the cause here, since a much bigger clone is one base away. The chain recombines TRBV18 with TRBJ2-5, with TRBD1 matching 7 bases. The CDR3 has 15 amino acids. Per germline, CDR1 KGHSH and CDR2 LQKENI. Here the CDR3 reads CANSSRTGLQETQYF. CDR3 DNA sequence: TGTGCCAACTCATCTCGGACAGGCCTACAAGAGACCCAGTACTTC. The complete variable domain, with remaining parts taken from reference TRBV18 and TRBJ2-5, reads NAGVMQNPRHLVRRRGQEARLRCSPMKGHSHVYWYRQLPEEGLKFMVYLQKENIIDESGMPKERFSAEFPKEGPSILRIQQVVRGDSAAYFCANSSRTGLQETQYFGPGTRLLVL.